This T cell receptor (beta chain) was sequenced in a study of blood T cell repertoires in COVID-19. Study details: Donors in the United States, Italy and Spain gave samples during acute or convalescent COVID-19. In each case, the material was cDNA or gDNA derived from T cells, B-cell-depleted T cells, or PBMCs.

The repertoire was sequenced with immunoSEQ multiplex PCR; TCRdb's copy has only in-frame clones and lacks some. The sample yields 55,000 to 65,000 clones, less than 80% seen once. Germline CDR1 is SQVTM and CDR2 is ANQGSEA. This CDR3 spans 13 amino acids. V dropped 6 bases and J dropped 0 bases, with 11 bases sitting between them. This sequence originates from a man aged 55 to 70 with acute or convalescent COVID-19. The specimen was peripheral blood. The chain carries TRBV29-1 and TRBJ1-1; D ambiguous. The CDR3 DNA sequence: TGCAGCGTGACGACTTTAATGAACACTGAAGCTTTCTTT. It encodes CSVTTLMNTEAFF. The full variable domain, completed using reference TRBV29-1 and TRBJ1-1, is SAVISQKPSRDICQRGTSLTIQCQVDSQVTMMFWYRQQPGQSLTLIATANQGSEATYESGFVIDKFPISRPNLTFSTLTVSNMSPEDSSIYLCSVTTLMNTEAFFGQGTRLTVV.